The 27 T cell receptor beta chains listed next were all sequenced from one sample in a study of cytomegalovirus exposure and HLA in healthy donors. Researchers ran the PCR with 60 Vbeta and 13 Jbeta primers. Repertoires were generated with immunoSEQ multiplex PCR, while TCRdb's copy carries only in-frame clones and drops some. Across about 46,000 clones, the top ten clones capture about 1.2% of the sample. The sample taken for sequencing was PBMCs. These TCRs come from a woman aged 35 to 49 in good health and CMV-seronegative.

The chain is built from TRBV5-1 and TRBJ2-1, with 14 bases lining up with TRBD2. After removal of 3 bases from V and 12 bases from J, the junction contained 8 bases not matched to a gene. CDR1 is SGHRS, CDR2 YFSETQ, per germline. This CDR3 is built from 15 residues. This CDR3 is CASSWGLAGEGGQFF. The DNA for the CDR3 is TGCGCCAGCAGCTGGGGACTAGCGGGAGAAGGTGGGCAGTTCTTC.

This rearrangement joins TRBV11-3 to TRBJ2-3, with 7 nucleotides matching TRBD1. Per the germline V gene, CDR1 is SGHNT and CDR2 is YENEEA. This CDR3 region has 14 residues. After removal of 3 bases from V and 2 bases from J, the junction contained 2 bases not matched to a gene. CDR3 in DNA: TGTGCCAGCAGCTTCGACAGGGACACAGATACGCAGTATTTT. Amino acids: CASSFDRDTDTQYF.

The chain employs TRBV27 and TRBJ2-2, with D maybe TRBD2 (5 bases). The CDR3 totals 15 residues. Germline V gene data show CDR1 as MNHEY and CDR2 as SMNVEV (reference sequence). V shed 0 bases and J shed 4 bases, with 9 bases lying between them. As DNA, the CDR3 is TGTGCCAGCAGTTTATCCCCCGGGGTCACCGGGGAGCTGTTTTTT. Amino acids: CASSLSPGVTGELFF.

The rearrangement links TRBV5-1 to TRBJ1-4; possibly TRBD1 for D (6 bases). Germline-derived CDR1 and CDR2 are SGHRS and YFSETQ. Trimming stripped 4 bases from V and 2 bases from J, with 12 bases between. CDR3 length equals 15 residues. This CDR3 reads CASSPGGGTNEKLFF. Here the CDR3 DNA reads TGCGCCAGCAGCCCGGGAGGGGGGACTAATGAAAAACTGTTTTTT.

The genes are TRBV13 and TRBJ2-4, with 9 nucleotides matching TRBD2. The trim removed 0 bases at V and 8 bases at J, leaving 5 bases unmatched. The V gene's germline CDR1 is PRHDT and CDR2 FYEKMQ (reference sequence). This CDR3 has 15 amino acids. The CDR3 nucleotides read TGTGCCAGCAGCTTAGGGGCGGGAGGGCCCGACATTCAGTACTTC. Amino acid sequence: CASSLGAGGPDIQYF.

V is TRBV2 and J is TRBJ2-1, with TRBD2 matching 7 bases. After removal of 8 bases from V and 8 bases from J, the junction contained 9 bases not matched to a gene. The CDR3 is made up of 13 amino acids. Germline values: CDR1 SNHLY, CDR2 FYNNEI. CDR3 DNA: TGTGCCAGCTCGGCGGGAGCTCGGTATGAGCAGTTCTTC. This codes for CASSAGARYEQFF.

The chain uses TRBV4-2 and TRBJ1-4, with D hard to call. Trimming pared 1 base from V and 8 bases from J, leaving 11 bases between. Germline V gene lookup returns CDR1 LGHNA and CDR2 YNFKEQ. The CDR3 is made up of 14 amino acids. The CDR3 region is CASSQGWQEEKLFF. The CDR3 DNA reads TGTGCCAGCAGCCAAGGATGGCAGGAAGAAAAACTGTTTTTT.

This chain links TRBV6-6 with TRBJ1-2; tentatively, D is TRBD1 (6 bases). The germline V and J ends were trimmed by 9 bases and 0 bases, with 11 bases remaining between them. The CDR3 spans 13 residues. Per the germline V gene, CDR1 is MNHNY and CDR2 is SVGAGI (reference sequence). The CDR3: CASVQGSNYGYTF. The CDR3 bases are TGTGCCAGTGTACAGGGATCTAACTATGGCTACACCTTC.

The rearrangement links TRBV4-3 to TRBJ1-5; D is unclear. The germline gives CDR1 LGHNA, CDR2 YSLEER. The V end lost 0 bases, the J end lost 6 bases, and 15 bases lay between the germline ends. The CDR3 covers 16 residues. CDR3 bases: TGCGCCAGCAGCCAAGATCCAGCCAGGAATAGTCAGCCCCAGCATTTT. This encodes CASSQDPARNSQPQHF.

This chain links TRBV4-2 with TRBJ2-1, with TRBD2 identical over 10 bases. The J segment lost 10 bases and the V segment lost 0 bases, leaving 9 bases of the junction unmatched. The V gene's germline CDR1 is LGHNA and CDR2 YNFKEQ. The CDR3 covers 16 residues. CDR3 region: CASSQDGLAEGREQFF. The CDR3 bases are TGTGCCAGCAGCCAAGATGGACTAGCGGAAGGACGGGAGCAGTTCTTC.

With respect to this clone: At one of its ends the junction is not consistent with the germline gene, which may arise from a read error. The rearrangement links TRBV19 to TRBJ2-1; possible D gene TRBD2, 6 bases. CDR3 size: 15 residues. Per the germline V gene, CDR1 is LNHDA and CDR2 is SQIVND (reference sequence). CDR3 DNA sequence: TGTGCCAGTACCTCTAGCGAGAGCTCCGACAATGAGCAGTTCTTC. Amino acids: CASTSSESSDNEQFF.

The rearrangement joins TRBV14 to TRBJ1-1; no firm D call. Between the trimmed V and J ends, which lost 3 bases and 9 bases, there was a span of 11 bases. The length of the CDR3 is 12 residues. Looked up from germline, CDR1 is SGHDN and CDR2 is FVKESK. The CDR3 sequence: CASSHDGVKAFF. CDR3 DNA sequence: TGTGCCAGCAGCCATGATGGAGTGAAAGCTTTCTTT.

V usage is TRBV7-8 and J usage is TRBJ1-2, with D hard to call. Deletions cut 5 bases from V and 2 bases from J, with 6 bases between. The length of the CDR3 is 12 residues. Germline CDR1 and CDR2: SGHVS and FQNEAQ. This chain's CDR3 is CASSAANYGYTF. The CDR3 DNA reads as TGTGCCAGCAGCGCCGCGAACTATGGCTACACCTTC.

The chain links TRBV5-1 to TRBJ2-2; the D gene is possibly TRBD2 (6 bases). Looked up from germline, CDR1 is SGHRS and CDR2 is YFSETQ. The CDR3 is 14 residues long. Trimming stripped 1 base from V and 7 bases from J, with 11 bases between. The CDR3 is CASSLSMRGGELFF. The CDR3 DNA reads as TGCGCCAGCAGCTTGTCGATGCGGGGCGGGGAGCTGTTTTTT.

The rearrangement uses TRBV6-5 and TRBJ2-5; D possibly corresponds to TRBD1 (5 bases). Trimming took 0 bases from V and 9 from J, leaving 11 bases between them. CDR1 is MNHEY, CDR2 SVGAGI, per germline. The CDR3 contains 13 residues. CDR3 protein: CASSYSGPQAQYF. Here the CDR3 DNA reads TGTGCCAGCAGTTACTCTGGGCCACAGGCCCAGTACTTC.

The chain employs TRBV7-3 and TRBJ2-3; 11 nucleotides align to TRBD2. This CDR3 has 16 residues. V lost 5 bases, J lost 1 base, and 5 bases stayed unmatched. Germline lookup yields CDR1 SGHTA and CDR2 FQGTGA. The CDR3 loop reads CASSPMTSGGTDTQYF. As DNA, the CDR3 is TGTGCCAGCAGCCCGATGACTAGCGGGGGCACAGATACGCAGTATTTT.

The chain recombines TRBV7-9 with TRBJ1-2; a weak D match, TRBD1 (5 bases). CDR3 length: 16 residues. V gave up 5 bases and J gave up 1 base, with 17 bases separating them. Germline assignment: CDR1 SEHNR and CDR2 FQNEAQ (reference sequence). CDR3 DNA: TGTGCCAGCAGCAACCCCCTGACAGAGATTAACTATGGCTACACCTTC. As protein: CASSNPLTEINYGYTF.

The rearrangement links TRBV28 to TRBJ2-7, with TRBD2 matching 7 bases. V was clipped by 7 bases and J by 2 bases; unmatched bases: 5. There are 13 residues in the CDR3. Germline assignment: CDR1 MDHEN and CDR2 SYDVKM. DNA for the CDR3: TGTGCCAGCAAAGGGAGGGCCCCCTACGAGCAGTACTTC. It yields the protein CASKGRAPYEQYF.

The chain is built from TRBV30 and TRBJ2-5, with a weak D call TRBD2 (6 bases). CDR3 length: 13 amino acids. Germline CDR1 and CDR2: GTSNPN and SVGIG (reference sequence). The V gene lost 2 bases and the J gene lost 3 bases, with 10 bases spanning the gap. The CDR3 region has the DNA TGTGCCTGGAGTACGACTAGGAAAGAGACCCAGTACTTC. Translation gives CAWSTTRKETQYF.

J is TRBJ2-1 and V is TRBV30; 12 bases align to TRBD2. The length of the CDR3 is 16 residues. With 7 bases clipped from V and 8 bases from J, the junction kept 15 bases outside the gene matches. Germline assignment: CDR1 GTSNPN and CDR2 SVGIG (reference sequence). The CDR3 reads CAFKGLAGGPGDEQFF. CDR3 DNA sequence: TGTGCCTTTAAGGGGCTAGCGGGAGGGCCGGGAGATGAGCAGTTCTTC.

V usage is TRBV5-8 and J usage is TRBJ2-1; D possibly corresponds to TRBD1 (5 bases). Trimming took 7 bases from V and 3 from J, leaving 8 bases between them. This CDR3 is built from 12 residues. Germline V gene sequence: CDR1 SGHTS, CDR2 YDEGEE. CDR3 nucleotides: TGTGCCAGCGCAGGGATCTACAATGAGCAGTTCTTC. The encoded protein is CASAGIYNEQFF.

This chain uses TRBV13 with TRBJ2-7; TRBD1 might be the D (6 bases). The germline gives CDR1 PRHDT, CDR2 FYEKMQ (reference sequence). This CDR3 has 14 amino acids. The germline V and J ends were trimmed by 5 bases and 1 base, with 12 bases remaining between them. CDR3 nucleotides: TGTGCCAGCAGCGGGACACGAGTATCCTACGAGCAGTACTTC. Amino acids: CASSGTRVSYEQYF.

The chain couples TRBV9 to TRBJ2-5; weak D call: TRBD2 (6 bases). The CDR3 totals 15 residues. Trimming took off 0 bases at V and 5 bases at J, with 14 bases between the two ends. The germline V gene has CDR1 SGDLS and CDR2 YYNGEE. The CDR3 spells CASSVGTNEMETQYF. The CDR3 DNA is TGTGCCAGCAGCGTAGGGACTAATGAAATGGAGACCCAGTACTTC.

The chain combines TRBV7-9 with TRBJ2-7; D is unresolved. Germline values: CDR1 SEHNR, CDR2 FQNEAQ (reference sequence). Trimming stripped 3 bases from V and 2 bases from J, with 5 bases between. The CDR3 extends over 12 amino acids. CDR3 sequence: CASSLQTYEQYF. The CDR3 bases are TGTGCCAGCAGCTTGCAGACCTACGAGCAGTACTTC.

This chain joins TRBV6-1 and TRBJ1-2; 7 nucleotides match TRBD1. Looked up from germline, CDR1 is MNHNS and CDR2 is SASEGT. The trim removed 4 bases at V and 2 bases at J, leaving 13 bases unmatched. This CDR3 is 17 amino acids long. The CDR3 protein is CASSVQGTAAFNYGYTF. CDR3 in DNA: TGTGCCAGCAGTGTACAGGGGACCGCTGCCTTCAACTATGGCTACACCTTC.

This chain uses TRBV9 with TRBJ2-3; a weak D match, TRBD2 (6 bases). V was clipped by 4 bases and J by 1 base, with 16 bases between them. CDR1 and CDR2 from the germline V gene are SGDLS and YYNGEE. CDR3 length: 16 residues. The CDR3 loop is CASSPHKRVGTDTQYF. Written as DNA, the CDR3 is TGTGCCAGCAGCCCACACAAGCGGGTTGGCACAGATACGCAGTATTTT.

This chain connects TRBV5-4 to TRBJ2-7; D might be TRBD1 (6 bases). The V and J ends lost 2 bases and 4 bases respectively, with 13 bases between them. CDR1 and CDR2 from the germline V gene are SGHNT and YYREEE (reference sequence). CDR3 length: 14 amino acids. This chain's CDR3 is CASSLNRVGYEQYF. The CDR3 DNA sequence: TGTGCCAGCAGCTTAAACAGGGTAGGTTACGAGCAGTACTTC. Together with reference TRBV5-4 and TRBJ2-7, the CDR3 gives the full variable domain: ETGVTQSPTHLIKTRGQQVTLRCSSQSGHNTVSWYQQALGQGPQFIFQYYREEENGRGNFPPRFSGLQFPNYSSELNVNALELDDSALYLCASSLNRVGYEQYFGPGTRLTVT.